One sample yielded the 21 T cell receptor beta chains listed below, sequenced in a study of blood T cell repertoires in COVID-19. The assay was immunoSEQ multiplex PCR, and TCRdb's table has in-frame clones only and misses some. Of about 210,000 clones in the sample, 70% to 90% were seen once. The sequencing input was peripheral blood. These TCRs come from a woman aged 45-60 years with active or convalescent COVID-19.

This sequence joins TRBV7-2 and TRBJ1-3; D remains unclear. Trimming took 5 bases from V and 4 from J, leaving 9 bases between them. The CDR3 contains 13 residues. Germline CDR1 is SGHTA and CDR2 is FQGNSA. The CDR3 nucleotides read TGTGCCAGCAGCACACGCTTCGGAAACACCATATATTTT. Protein: CASSTRFGNTIYF.

In its sample, this clone was seen once. V is TRBV25-1 and J is TRBJ2-2, with TRBD1 as a possible D gene (6 bases). The CDR3 totals 15 residues. Germline assignment: CDR1 MGHDK and CDR2 SYGVNS. The germline V and J ends were trimmed by 6 bases and 5 bases, with 16 bases remaining between them. The CDR3 DNA reads as TGTGCCAGCAGGCCCGACAGGATAGGGACCGGGGAGCTGTTTTTT. This encodes CASRPDRIGTGELFF.

The chain links TRBV11-2 to TRBJ1-6; no firm D call. This CDR3 has 13 residues. Germline-derived CDR1 and CDR2 are SGHAT and FQNNGV. V lost 6 bases and J lost 12, with 15 bases in between. The CDR3 here is CASSLVPGVPLHF. Here the CDR3 DNA reads TGTGCCAGCAGTCTGGTCCCGGGAGTACCCCTCCACTTT.

This chain joins TRBV2 and TRBJ1-2, with TRBD1 matching 8 bases. Germline V gene lookup returns CDR1 SNHLY and CDR2 FYNNEI. This CDR3 region has 14 residues. Unmatched junction bases numbered 13, after V lost 8 bases and J lost 8 bases. DNA for the CDR3: TGTGCCAGCGGGCAGTTAGACAGGGGTAGGGGCTACACCTTC. It specifies CASGQLDRGRGYTF. Full variable domain (outside the CDR3, taken from reference TRBV2 and TRBJ1-2): EPEVTQTPSHQVTQMGQEVILRCVPISNHLYFYWYRQILGQKVEFLVSFYNNEISEKSEIFDDQFSVERPDGSNFTLKIRSTKLEDSAMYFCASGQLDRGRGYTFGSGTRLTVV.

The chain employs TRBV24-1 and TRBJ2-2; D may be TRBD2 (6 bases). Germline V gives CDR1 KGHDR, CDR2 SFDVKD. Deletions cut 9 bases from V and 1 base from J, with 11 bases between. The CDR3 runs to 14 residues. CDR3 nucleotides: TGTGCCACCGGGAGGCGACAGAACACCGGGGAGCTGTTTTTT. Translated, it gives CATGRRQNTGELFF.

The chain employs TRBV18 and TRBJ2-1; 12 nucleotides line up with TRBD1. The CDR3 spans 15 residues. The trim removed 5 bases at V and 7 bases at J, leaving 6 bases unmatched. CDR1 is KGHSH, CDR2 LQKENI, per germline. The DNA of the CDR3 is TGTGCCAGCTCAGTCGGGACAGGGGGCAAGAATGAGCAGTTCTTC. It is translated as CASSVGTGGKNEQFF.

This clone came up a few times. The chain couples TRBV2 to TRBJ1-2, with 7 bases fitting TRBD1. In germline, CDR1 is SNHLY, CDR2 FYNNEI. Trimming at V came to 4 bases and at J to 7 bases, leaving 9 bases not matched to a gene. The CDR3 contains 14 residues. CDR3 sequence: CASSVKGATGGYTF. The CDR3 DNA reads TGTGCCAGCAGTGTGAAGGGGGCTACGGGTGGCTACACCTTC.

The genes are TRBV7-8 and TRBJ1-6, with TRBD1 matching over 7 bases. V gave up 1 base and J gave up 7 bases; unmatched junction bases: 10. Looked up from germline, CDR1 is SGHVS and CDR2 is FQNEAQ. The CDR3 length is 17 residues. CDR3: CASSLDGTARSNSPLHF. The CDR3 DNA is TGTGCCAGCAGCTTAGACGGGACAGCGCGCTCCAATTCACCCCTCCACTTT.

CDR3 loop: CASSRGSSYNEQFF. The DNA of the CDR3 is TGTGCCAGTAGTAGAGGAAGCTCCTACAATGAGCAGTTCTTC. This sequence joins TRBV19 and TRBJ2-1; D is uncertain. This CDR3 region has 14 residues. V lost 4 bases and J 0 bases, leaving 7 bases between the germline ends. The V gene's germline CDR1 is LNHDA and CDR2 SQIVND (reference sequence). Full variable domain (rest looked up from reference TRBV19 and TRBJ2-1): DGGITQSPKYLFRKEGQNVTLSCEQNLNHDAMYWYRQDPGQGLRLIYYSQIVNDFQKGDIAEGYSVSREKKESFPLTVTSAQKNPTAFYLCASSRGSSYNEQFFGPGTRLTVL.

The chain is built from TRBV30 and TRBJ2-7, with 9 bases that match TRBD2. The CDR3 runs 14 residues. CDR1 and CDR2 (germline): GTSNPN, SVGIG (reference sequence). J was trimmed by 4 bases and V by 2 bases; bases with no gene match: 6. The DNA of the CDR3 is TGTGCCTGGAGTAGCGCGGGAGGGCCTTACGAGCAGTACTTC. Its translation: CAWSSAGGPYEQYF.

The V gene is TRBV5-4, the J gene TRBJ2-7, with D possibly matching TRBD1 (5 bases). Germline CDR1 and CDR2: SGHNT and YYREEE (reference sequence). This CDR3 region has 13 residues. V lost 0 bases and J 2 bases, leaving 6 bases between the germline ends. The chain's CDR3 is CASSLAGTYEQYF. In nucleotides, the CDR3 is TGTGCCAGCAGCTTGGCAGGGACCTACGAGCAGTACTTC.

The rearrangement uses TRBV12-2 and TRBJ1-4; the D segment call TRBD1 is taken from the table without a DNA check. TRBV12-2 is a known pseudogene. This CDR3 is built from 15 residues. The CDR3 is CASRSRQGAREKLFF. CDR3 in DNA: TGTGCAAGTCGCTCTAGACAGGGGGCACGTGAAAAACTGTTTTTT.

The chain couples TRBV10-1 to TRBJ2-1; 10 bases line up with TRBD2. The germline V gene encodes CDR1 WNHNN and CDR2 SYGVQD (reference sequence). The J segment lost 8 bases and the V segment lost 3 bases, leaving 7 bases of the junction unmatched. This CDR3 contains 15 residues. This CDR3 reads CASSEGSGGVDEQFF. The CDR3 nucleotides read TGCGCCAGCAGTGAAGGAAGCGGGGGGGTCGATGAGCAGTTCTTC.

The J gene is TRBJ2-1, the V gene TRBV7-7, with 7 bases fitting TRBD2. V lost 1 base to trimming and J lost 7 bases; unmatched junction nucleotides: 1. The V gene's germline CDR1 is SSHAT and CDR2 FNYEAQ (reference sequence). The CDR3 has 13 residues. The CDR3 DNA reads as TGTGCCAGCAGCTTAGGGGGGGGGAATGAGCAGTTCTTC. This gives the protein CASSLGGGNEQFF.

The chain uses TRBV28 and TRBJ1-3; TRBD1 agrees at 8 bases. Germline V CDR1 and CDR2: MDHEN, SYDVKM. The CDR3 consists of 13 residues. J gave up 3 bases and V 7 bases, and 2 bases lay outside the gene matches. CDR3 amino acids: CASTGQGGNTIYF. DNA of the CDR3: TGTGCCAGCACCGGACAGGGTGGAAACACCATATATTTT.

This clone occurred once. The rearrangement links TRBV28 to TRBJ1-4; D may be TRBD1 (5 bases). This CDR3 has 17 amino acids. Looked up from germline, CDR1 is MDHEN and CDR2 is SYDVKM. The V and J ends lost 6 bases and 5 bases respectively, with 22 bases between them. CDR3 nucleotide sequence: TGTGCCAGCAGAACTAGGCGGGACGGGGAAATAAATGAAAAACTGTTTTTT. Translating gives CASRTRRDGEINEKLFF.

The CDR3 DNA reads as TGTGCCAGCACCATAATTAGCGGGCTTTACAATGAGCAGTTCTTC. Protein sequence: CASTIISGLYNEQFF. V and J are TRBV7-6 and TRBJ2-1, with 7 bases lining up with TRBD2. This CDR3 is 15 amino acids long. The germline V gene encodes CDR1 SGHVS and CDR2 FNYEAQ. Trimming took 7 bases from V and 4 from J; bases not matched to a gene: 10.

The genes are TRBV5-1 and TRBJ1-2, with D possibly TRBD1 on 5 matching bases. Germline CDR1 and CDR2: SGHRS and YFSETQ. The CDR3 totals 15 residues. V gave up 4 bases and J gave up 2 bases, with 15 bases separating them. The CDR3 sequence: CASSQGPGRNYGYTF. Here the CDR3 DNA reads TGCGCCAGCAGCCAGGGTCCCGGACGGAACTATGGCTACACCTTC.

V and J are TRBV15 and TRBJ1-6; 7 bases fit TRBD1. From germline, CDR1 is LNHNV and CDR2 YYDKDF (reference sequence). The J segment lost 14 bases and the V segment lost 0 bases, leaving 7 bases of the junction unmatched. The CDR3 extends over 14 amino acids. The DNA for the CDR3 is TGTGCCACCAGCAGAGACCTGCCGACAGGGTCCCTCCACTTT. Translated: CATSRDLPTGSLHF.

CDR3 residues: CASSMTPGSSGRTDTQYF. The CDR3 coding sequence is TGTGCCAGTAGTATGACCCCCGGATCTAGCGGGAGGACAGATACGCAGTATTTT. The V and J genes are TRBV19 and TRBJ2-3; 11 nucleotides align to TRBD2. The CDR3 is made up of 18 amino acids. In germline, CDR1 is LNHDA, CDR2 SQIVND (reference sequence). Germline trimming cut 3 bases from V and 3 bases from J; bases unmatched to any gene: 11.

The rearrangement uses TRBV6-5 and TRBJ2-1; 7 nucleotides align to TRBD1. V shed 6 bases, J shed 0 bases, and the junction held 8 bases outside the gene matches. In germline, CDR1 is MNHEY, CDR2 SVGAGI. The CDR3 is 16 amino acids. The CDR3 reads CASSYRGPRSYNEQFF. Here the CDR3 DNA reads TGTGCCAGCAGCTACAGGGGTCCCCGCTCCTACAATGAGCAGTTCTTC.